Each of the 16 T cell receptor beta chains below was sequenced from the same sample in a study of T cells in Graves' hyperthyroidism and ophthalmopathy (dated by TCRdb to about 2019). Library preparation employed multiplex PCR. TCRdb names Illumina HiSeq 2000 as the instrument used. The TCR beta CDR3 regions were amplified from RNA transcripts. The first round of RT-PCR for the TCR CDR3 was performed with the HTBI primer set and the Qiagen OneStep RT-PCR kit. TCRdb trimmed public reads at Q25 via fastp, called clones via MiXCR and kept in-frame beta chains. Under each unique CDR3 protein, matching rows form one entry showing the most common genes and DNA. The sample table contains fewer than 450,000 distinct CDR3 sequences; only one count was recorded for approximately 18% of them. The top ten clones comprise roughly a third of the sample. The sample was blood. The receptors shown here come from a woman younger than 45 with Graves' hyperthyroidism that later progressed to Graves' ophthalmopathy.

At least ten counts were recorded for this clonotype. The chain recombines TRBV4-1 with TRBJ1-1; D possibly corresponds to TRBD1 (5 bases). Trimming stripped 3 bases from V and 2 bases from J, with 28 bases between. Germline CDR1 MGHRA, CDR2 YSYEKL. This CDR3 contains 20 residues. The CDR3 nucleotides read TGCGCCAGCAGCCACGGGGGATCCTGGGGATACTCACTCACTAACACTGAAGCTTTCTTT. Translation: CASSHGGSWGYSLTNTEAFF.

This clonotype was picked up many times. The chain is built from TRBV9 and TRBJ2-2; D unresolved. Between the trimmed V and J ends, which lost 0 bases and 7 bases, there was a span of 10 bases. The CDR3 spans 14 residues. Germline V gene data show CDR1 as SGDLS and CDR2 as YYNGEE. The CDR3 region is CASSVGSGNGELFF. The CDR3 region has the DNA TGTGCCAGCAGCGTAGGATCGGGTAACGGGGAGCTGTTTTTT.

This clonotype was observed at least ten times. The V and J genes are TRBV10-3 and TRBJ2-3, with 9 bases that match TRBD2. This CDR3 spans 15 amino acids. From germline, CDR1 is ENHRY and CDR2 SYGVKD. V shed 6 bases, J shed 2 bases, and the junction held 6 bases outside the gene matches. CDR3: CAIRGRGGVTDTQYF. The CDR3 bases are TGTGCCATCAGGGGCCGCGGGGGGGTCACAGATACGCAGTATTTT.

This CDR3 reads CASSWGLAGVADTQYF. The CDR3 DNA follows: TGCGCCAGCAGCTGGGGACTAGCGGGAGTCGCAGATACGCAGTATTTT. The chain has TRBV5-1 and TRBJ2-3; TRBD2 aligns across 14 bases. The germline V gene encodes CDR1 SGHRS and CDR2 YFSETQ. This CDR3 is 16 amino acids long. Trimming cost V 3 bases and J 4 bases; bases outside gene matches: 4.

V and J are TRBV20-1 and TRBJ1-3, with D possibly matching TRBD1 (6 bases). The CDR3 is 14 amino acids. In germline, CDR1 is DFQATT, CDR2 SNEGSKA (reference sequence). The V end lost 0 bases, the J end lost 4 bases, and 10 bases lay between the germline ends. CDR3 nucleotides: TGCAGTGCTAGAGATGGGGGGGCCGGAAACACCATATATTTT. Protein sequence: CSARDGGAGNTIYF.

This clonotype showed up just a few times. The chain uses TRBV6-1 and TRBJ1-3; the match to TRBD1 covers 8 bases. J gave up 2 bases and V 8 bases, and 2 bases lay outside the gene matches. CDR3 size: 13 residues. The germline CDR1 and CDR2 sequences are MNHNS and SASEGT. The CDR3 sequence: CASQGAAGNTIYF. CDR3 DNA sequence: TGTGCCAGCCAGGGGGCTGCTGGAAACACCATATATTTT.

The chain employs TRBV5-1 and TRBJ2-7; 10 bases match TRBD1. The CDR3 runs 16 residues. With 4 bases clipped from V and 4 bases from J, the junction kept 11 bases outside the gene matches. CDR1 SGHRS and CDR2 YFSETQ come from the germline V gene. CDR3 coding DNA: TGCGCCAGCAGCCCGGGGTCGACAGGGGGCTGGTACGAGCAGTACTTC. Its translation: CASSPGSTGGWYEQYF.

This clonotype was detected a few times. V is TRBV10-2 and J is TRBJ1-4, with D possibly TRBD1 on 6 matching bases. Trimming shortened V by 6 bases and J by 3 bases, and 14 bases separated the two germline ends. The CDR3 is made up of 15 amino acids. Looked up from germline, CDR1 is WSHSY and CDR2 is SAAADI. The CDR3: CASRERGGPNEKLFF. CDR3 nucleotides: TGCGCCAGCAGGGAGAGGGGGGGTCCTAATGAAAAACTGTTTTTT.

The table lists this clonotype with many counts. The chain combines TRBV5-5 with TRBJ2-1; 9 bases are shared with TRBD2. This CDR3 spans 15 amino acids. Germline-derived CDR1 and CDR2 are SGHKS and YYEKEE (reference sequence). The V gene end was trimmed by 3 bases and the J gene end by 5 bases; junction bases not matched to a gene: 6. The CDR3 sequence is CASSSLAGLNNEQFF. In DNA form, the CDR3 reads TGTGCCAGCAGCTCGCTAGCGGGGCTAAACAATGAGCAGTTCTTC.

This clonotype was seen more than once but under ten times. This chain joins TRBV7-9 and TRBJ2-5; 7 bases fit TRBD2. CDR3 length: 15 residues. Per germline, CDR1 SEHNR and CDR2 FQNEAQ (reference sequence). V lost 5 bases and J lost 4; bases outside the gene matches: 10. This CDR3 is CASSHPWTSGETQYF. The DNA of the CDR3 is TGTGCCAGCAGCCACCCCTGGACTAGTGGAGAGACCCAGTACTTC.

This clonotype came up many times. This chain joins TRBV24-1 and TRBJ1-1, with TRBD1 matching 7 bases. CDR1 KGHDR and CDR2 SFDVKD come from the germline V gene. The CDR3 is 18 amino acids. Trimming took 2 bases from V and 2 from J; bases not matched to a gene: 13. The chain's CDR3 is CATSDSVMDRSGNTEAFF. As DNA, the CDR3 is TGTGCCACCAGTGATTCCGTTATGGACAGGAGCGGAAACACTGAAGCTTTCTTT.

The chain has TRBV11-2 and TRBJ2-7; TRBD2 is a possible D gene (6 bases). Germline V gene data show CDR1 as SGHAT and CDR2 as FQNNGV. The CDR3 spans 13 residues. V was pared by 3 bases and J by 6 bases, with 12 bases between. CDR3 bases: TGTGCCAGCAGCTTTGGGGCCGGGAGCGAGCAGTACTTC. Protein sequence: CASSFGAGSEQYF.

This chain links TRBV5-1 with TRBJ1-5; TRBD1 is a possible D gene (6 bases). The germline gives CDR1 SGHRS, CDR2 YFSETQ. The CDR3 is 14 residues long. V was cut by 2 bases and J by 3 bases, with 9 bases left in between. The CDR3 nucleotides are TGCGCCAGCAGCTTAACAGGGCTCAATCAGCCCCAGCATTTT. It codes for CASSLTGLNQPQHF.

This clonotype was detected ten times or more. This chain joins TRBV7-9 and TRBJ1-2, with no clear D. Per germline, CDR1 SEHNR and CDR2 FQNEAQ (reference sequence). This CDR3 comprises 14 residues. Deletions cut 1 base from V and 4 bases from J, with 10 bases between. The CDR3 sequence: CASSLDFTSYGYTF. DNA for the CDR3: TGTGCCAGCAGCTTAGATTTTACCAGCTATGGCTACACCTTC.

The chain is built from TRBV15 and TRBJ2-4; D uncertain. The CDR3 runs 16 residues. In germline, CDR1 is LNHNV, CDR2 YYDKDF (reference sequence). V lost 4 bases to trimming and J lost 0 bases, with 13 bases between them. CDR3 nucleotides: TGTGCCACCAGCATCCTGCCAGCCCTAGCCAAAAACATTCAGTACTTC. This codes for CATSILPALAKNIQYF.

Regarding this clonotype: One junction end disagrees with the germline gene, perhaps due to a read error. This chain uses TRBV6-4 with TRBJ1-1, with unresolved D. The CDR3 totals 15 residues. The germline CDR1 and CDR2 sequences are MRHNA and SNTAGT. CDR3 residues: CASSEREVGNAEAFF. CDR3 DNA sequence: TGTGCCAGCAGTGAAAGAGAAGTGGGGAACGCTGAAGCTTTCTTT.